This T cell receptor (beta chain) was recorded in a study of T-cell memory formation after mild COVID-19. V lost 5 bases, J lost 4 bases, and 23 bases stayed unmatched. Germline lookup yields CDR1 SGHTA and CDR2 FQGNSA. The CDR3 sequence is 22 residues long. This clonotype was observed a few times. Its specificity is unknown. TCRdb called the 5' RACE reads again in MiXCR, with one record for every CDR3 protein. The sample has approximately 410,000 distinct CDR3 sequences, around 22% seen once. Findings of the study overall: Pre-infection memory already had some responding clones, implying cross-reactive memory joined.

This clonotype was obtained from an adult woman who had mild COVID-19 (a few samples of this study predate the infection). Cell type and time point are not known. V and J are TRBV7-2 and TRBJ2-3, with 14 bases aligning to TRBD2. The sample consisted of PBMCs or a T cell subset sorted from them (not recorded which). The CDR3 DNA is TGTGCCAGCAGCGTCATAGGGGCTCTTGGGACTAGCGGGAGTACCCGAGCAGATACGCAGTATTTT. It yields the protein CASSVIGALGTSGSTRADTQYF.